The 5 T cell receptor beta chains listed next were all sequenced from one sample in a study of blood T cell repertoires in COVID-19. Profiled with immunoSEQ multiplex PCR; TCRdb holds only in-frame clones, not every one. Of 180,000 or so clones listed, around 85% were seen once; the top ten hold about 9.1%. Sequencing used peripheral blood. The receptors derive from a woman over 75 with acute or convalescent COVID-19.

Here the CDR3 reads CASSSVPGQGGTQYF. The DNA of the CDR3 is TGTGCCAGCAGCTCGGTACCCGGACAGGGGGGGACCCAGTACTTC. The chain recombines TRBV7-2 with TRBJ2-5; 10 nucleotides align to TRBD1. The V segment lost 4 bases and the J segment 7 bases; nucleotides outside the gene matches: 9. The CDR3 contains 15 residues. Germline V CDR1 and CDR2: SGHTA, FQGNSA. Together with reference TRBV7-2 and TRBJ2-5, the CDR3 gives the full variable domain: GAGVSQSPSNKVTEKGKDVELRCDPISGHTALYWYRQSLGQGLEFLIYFQGNSAPDKSGLPSDRFSAERTGGSVSTLTIQRTQQEDSAVYLCASSSVPGQGGTQYFGPGTRLLVL.

This chain uses TRBV30 with TRBJ2-3; D possibly corresponds to TRBD2 (5 bases). CDR3 size: 10 residues. Germline V gene sequence: CDR1 GTSNPN, CDR2 SVGIG (reference sequence). The V end was cut by 8 bases, the J end by 3 bases, with 6 bases between. The CDR3 region has the DNA TGTGCCGGCGGGACAGATACGCAGTATTTT. Translated, it gives CAGGTDTQYF.

V and J are TRBV19 and TRBJ2-7; D gene ambiguous. The ends were cut back, 3 bases at V and 5 bases at J, with 14 bases in the middle. The CDR3 consists of 14 residues. Germline V gives CDR1 LNHDA, CDR2 SQIVND (reference sequence). As DNA, the CDR3 is TGTGCCAGTAGTATTCGAGAAGCTGCGGACGAGCAGTACTTC. It is translated as CASSIREAADEQYF.

V usage is TRBV10-3 and J usage is TRBJ1-2; D ambiguous. Germline V gene sequence: CDR1 ENHRY, CDR2 SYGVKD. Trimming stripped 3 bases from V and 2 bases from J, with 7 bases between. This CDR3 region has 13 residues. The DNA of the CDR3 is TGTGCCATCAGTGAACAGCTAAACTATGGCTACACCTTC. Encoded protein: CAISEQLNYGYTF.

The chain uses TRBV10-3 and TRBJ2-5; a weak D match, TRBD1 (7 bases). This CDR3 is built from 14 residues. V was trimmed by 6 bases and J by 4 bases, leaving 15 bases between them. Germline CDR1 and CDR2: ENHRY and SYGVKD. The CDR3: CAISAGQSPETQYF. CDR3 bases: TGTGCCATCAGCGCGGGACAGTCTCCAGAGACCCAGTACTTC.